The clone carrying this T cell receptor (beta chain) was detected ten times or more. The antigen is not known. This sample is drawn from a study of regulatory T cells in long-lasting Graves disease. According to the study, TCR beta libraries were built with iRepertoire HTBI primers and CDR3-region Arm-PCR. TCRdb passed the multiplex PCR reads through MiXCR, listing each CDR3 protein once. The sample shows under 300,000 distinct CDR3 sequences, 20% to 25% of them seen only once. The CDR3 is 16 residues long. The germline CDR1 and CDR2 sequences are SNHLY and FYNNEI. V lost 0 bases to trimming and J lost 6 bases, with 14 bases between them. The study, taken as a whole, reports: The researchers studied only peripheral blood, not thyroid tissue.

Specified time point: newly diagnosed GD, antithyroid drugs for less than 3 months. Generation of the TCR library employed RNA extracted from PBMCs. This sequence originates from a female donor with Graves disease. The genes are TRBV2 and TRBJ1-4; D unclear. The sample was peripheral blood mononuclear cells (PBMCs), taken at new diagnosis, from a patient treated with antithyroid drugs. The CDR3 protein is CASSEALWEGDEKLFF. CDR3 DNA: TGTGCCAGCAGTGAAGCGCTATGGGAGGGTGATGAAAAACTGTTTTTT.